This is a list of T cell receptor beta chains from one sample in a study of blood T cells in healthy people across ages. TCRdb re-analysed the 5' RACE reads in MiXCR, keeping a single row per CDR3 protein. The sample lists about 1.4 million distinct CDR3 sequences, 55% to 75% seen once, with over 5.5% in the top ten. The sequencing sample was made of blood. The receptors stem from a man younger than 35 in good health. Both conserved end residues are part of each CDR3. The D gene is left open where the match is weak. Expanded clones get a size class; other rows say once, few or many, or leave the size out.

V gene: TRBV4-1
D gene: TRBD2
J gene: TRBJ2-7
clone size: .
CDR3 DNA: TGCGCCAGCAGCCAAGATCCTGGTAGCGGGGGGCACGAGCAGTACTTC
CDR3 protein: CASSQDPGSGGHEQYF

V gene: TRBV29-1
D gene: .
J gene: TRBJ2-5
clone size: .
CDR3 DNA: TGCAGCGTTGGGAACAGCCTCCAAGAGACCCAGTACTTC
CDR3 protein: CSVGNSLQETQYF

V gene: TRBV29-1
D gene: .
J gene: TRBJ2-1
clone size: .
CDR3 DNA: TGCAGCGTTTGCACAGAGCCTGGTAATGAGCAGTTCTTC
CDR3 protein: CSVCTEPGNEQFF

V gene: TRBV20-1
D gene: .
J gene: TRBJ1-2
clone size: .
CDR3 DNA: TGCAGTGCTAGACTCGGACCACCTAGGACCGCCTCCTTTGGGTACACCTTC
CDR3 protein: CSARLGPPRTASFGYTF

V gene: TRBV12-3/TRBV12-4
D gene: TRBD1
J gene: TRBJ1-1
clone size: once
CDR3 DNA: TGTGCCAGCAATATTTTGACAGGGTATGGCGCTGAAGCTTTCTTT
CDR3 protein: CASNILTGYGAEAFF

V gene: TRBV12-3/TRBV12-4
D gene: TRBD1
J gene: TRBJ2-1
clone size: .
CDR3 DNA: TGTGCCAGCATCCCGGGACAGAACTACAATGAGCAGTTCTTC
CDR3 protein: CASIPGQNYNEQFF

V gene: TRBV20-1
D gene: .
J gene: TRBJ2-7
clone size: .
CDR3 DNA: TGCAGTGCTAAGGAGACCTCGACGGGGCAGTACTTC
CDR3 protein: CSAKETSTGQYF

V gene: TRBV9
D gene: .
J gene: TRBJ2-3
clone size: .
CDR3 DNA: TGTGCCAGCAGCCCTGGGGTGGGAGGAGGCACAGATACGCAGTATTTT
CDR3 protein: CASSPGVGGGTDTQYF

V gene: TRBV4-1
D gene: .
J gene: TRBJ2-3
clone size: .
CDR3 DNA: TGCGCCAGCAGCCCTCCACCGGGTCGGTACTCAGATACGCAGTATTTT
CDR3 protein: CASSPPPGRYSDTQYF

V gene: TRBV10-3
D gene: TRBD2
J gene: TRBJ2-1
clone size: few
CDR3 DNA: TGTGCCATCAGTGACCTACTAGCGGGAGACAATGAGCAGTTCTTC
CDR3 protein: CAISDLLAGDNEQFF

V gene: TRBV10-3
D gene: .
J gene: TRBJ2-7
clone size: .
CDR3 DNA: TGTGCCATCAGTGAGCCCGACAGAGGGAACCTCGAGCAGTACTTC
CDR3 protein: CAISEPDRGNLEQYF

V gene: TRBV20-1
D gene: TRBD2
J gene: TRBJ2-1
clone size: .
CDR3 DNA: TGCAGTGCTACCGGACTAGCGGCCCTTGAGCAGTTCTTC
CDR3 protein: CSATGLAALEQFF

V gene: TRBV27
D gene: TRBD2
J gene: TRBJ2-2
clone size: .
CDR3 DNA: TGTGCCAGCAGTTTTTGGACTAGCGAGGGTGGCACCGGGGAGCTGTTTTTT
CDR3 protein: CASSFWTSEGGTGELFF

V gene: TRBV5-6
D gene: TRBD2
J gene: TRBJ2-5
clone size: .
CDR3 DNA: TGTGCCAGCGTGAAGGGAGGGAAGGAGACCCAGTACTTC
CDR3 protein: CASVKGGKETQYF

V gene: TRBV4-1
D gene: .
J gene: TRBJ2-7
clone size: once
CDR3 DNA: TGCGCCAGCAGCCAAGTCCCACAGAGCTCCTACAATGAGCAGTACTTC
CDR3 protein: CASSQVPQSSYNEQYF

V gene: TRBV20-1
D gene: .
J gene: TRBJ1-1
clone size: .
CDR3 DNA: TGCAGTGTCCTTTACAATGCAGCTTTCTTT
CDR3 protein: CSVLYNAAFF

V gene: TRBV12-3/TRBV12-4
D gene: .
J gene: TRBJ2-7
clone size: once
CDR3 DNA: TGTGCCAGCAGTTCCGGGACAGTGGAACTAGCGACCCCCTACGAGCAGTACTTC
CDR3 protein: CASSSGTVELATPYEQYF

V gene: TRBV29-1
D gene: .
J gene: TRBJ2-7
clone size: .
CDR3 DNA: TGCAGCGTTGAAGGGGGCCCCGGAGGGTGGTACGAGCAGTACTTC
CDR3 protein: CSVEGGPGGWYEQYF

V gene: TRBV20-1
D gene: TRBD2
J gene: TRBJ2-7
clone size: .
CDR3 DNA: TGCAGTGCTAGAAATCTTGGCGGGAGTACCTACGAGCAGTACTTC
CDR3 protein: CSARNLGGSTYEQYF

V gene: TRBV7-9
D gene: .
J gene: TRBJ1-1
clone size: .
CDR3 DNA: TGTGCCAGCAGCTCCTCGCCCCGGGCAATGAACACTGAAGCTTTCTTT
CDR3 protein: CASSSSPRAMNTEAFF

V gene: TRBV20-1
D gene: .
J gene: TRBJ2-5
clone size: .
CDR3 DNA: TGCAGTGCTAGAGACCCCGGATGGCAGATCGGAGAGCAGTACTTC
CDR3 protein: CSARDPGWQIGEQYF

V gene: TRBV10-3
D gene: .
J gene: TRBJ1-2
clone size: few
CDR3 DNA: TGTGCCATCAGCGAGACCCGGGGGTCAGAAAACTATGGCTACACCTTC
CDR3 protein: CAISETRGSENYGYTF

V gene: TRBV2
D gene: .
J gene: TRBJ2-1
clone size: .
CDR3 DNA: TGTGCCAGCAGCCGATGGGGGTATGAGCAGTTCTTC
CDR3 protein: CASSRWGYEQFF

V gene: TRBV20-1
D gene: .
J gene: TRBJ2-7
clone size: .
CDR3 DNA: TGCAGTGCTAATACAGGGAGAGCTCTTTACGAGCAGTACTTC
CDR3 protein: CSANTGRALYEQYF

V gene: TRBV5-6
D gene: .
J gene: TRBJ2-3
clone size: .
CDR3 DNA: TGTGCCAGCATATCAGGGCAGCGTTACACAGATACGCAGTATTTT
CDR3 protein: CASISGQRYTDTQYF

V gene: TRBV29-1
D gene: .
J gene: TRBJ1-2
clone size: .
CDR3 DNA: TGCAGCGTTGAGGAGTCAGACCATGGCTACACCTTC
CDR3 protein: CSVEESDHGYTF

V gene: TRBV11-2
D gene: .
J gene: TRBJ2-1
clone size: .
CDR3 DNA: TGTGCCAGCAGCTTAGTTGTCGGGGAGTGGTTCTTC
CDR3 protein: CASSLVVGEWFF

V gene: TRBV4-3
D gene: TRBD2
J gene: TRBJ2-3
clone size: .
CDR3 DNA: TGCACCAGCAGCCAAGTAGGGACTAGCGGGCCCTTCAGCGATACGCAGTATTTT
CDR3 protein: CTSSQVGTSGPFSDTQYF

V gene: TRBV20-1
D gene: TRBD2
J gene: TRBJ2-5
clone size: few
CDR3 DNA: TGCAGTGCTAGGGAACTAGCGGGGCCTGGAGAGACCCAGTACTTC
CDR3 protein: CSARELAGPGETQYF

V gene: TRBV4-3
D gene: .
J gene: TRBJ2-1
clone size: few
CDR3 DNA: TGCGCCAGCAGCCAAGAAGAAGGCAGACCTTACAATGAGCAGTTCTTC
CDR3 protein: CASSQEEGRPYNEQFF

V gene: TRBV12-3/TRBV12-4
D gene: .
J gene: TRBJ2-4
clone size: .
CDR3 DNA: TGTGTCAGCAGTTTATTTAATCGTGGGATTCAGTACTTC
CDR3 protein: CVSSLFNRGIQYF

V gene: TRBV7-2
D gene: TRBD1
J gene: TRBJ1-2
clone size: .
CDR3 DNA: TGTGCCAGCAGCTTACCCCGGGACAGCTATGGCTACACCTTC
CDR3 protein: CASSLPRDSYGYTF

V gene: TRBV20-1
D gene: TRBD2
J gene: TRBJ2-1
clone size: .
CDR3 DNA: TGCAGTGCTAGCCCGCTGCGGGCGGGAGACGGGATGCGGTCCTACAATGAGCAGTTCTTC
CDR3 protein: CSASPLRAGDGMRSYNEQFF

V gene: TRBV12-3/TRBV12-4
D gene: .
J gene: TRBJ1-2
clone size: .
CDR3 DNA: TGTGCCAGCAGCACGGACATCCCCAACTATGGCTACACCTTC
CDR3 protein: CASSTDIPNYGYTF

V gene: TRBV4-1
D gene: TRBD2
J gene: TRBJ2-7
clone size: .
CDR3 DNA: TGCGCCAGCAGCCCCTATCAGAGCGGGGCTTACAATGAGCAGTACTTC
CDR3 protein: CASSPYQSGAYNEQYF

V gene: TRBV27
D gene: .
J gene: TRBJ1-2
clone size: .
CDR3 DNA: TGTGCCAGCAGCCCCCAAGACAGCTTAATCTATGGCTACACCTTC
CDR3 protein: CASSPQDSLIYGYTF

V gene: TRBV7-9
D gene: .
J gene: TRBJ2-7
clone size: few
CDR3 DNA: TGTGCCAGCAGCTTAAAACTACAGGGAGGTTCCTACGAGCAGTACTTC
CDR3 protein: CASSLKLQGGSYEQYF

V gene: TRBV5-1
D gene: .
J gene: TRBJ2-7
clone size: .
CDR3 DNA: TGCGCCAGCAGCTCCGAGGACTTGGGGTCCCAGTACTTC
CDR3 protein: CASSSEDLGSQYF

V gene: TRBV12-3/TRBV12-4
D gene: TRBD2
J gene: TRBJ2-7
clone size: .
CDR3 DNA: TGTGCCAGCAGAACAAGCGGGAGCCTCCCCTACGAGCAGTACTTC
CDR3 protein: CASRTSGSLPYEQYF

V gene: TRBV11-1
D gene: .
J gene: TRBJ2-1
clone size: few
CDR3 DNA: TGTGCCAGCAGCCCTAATCAAAATGAGCAGTTCTTC
CDR3 protein: CASSPNQNEQFF

V gene: TRBV28
D gene: .
J gene: TRBJ2-7
clone size: few
CDR3 DNA: TGTGCCAGCAAGATCGGGTCCTACGAGCAGTACTTC
CDR3 protein: CASKIGSYEQYF

V gene: TRBV30
D gene: TRBD1
J gene: TRBJ1-6
clone size: .
CDR3 DNA: TGTGCCTGGAGTCCTATGGCAGGGGGCAATTCACCCCTCCACTTT
CDR3 protein: CAWSPMAGGNSPLHF

V gene: TRBV4-3
D gene: .
J gene: TRBJ1-3
clone size: .
CDR3 DNA: TGCGCCAGCAGCCACGCAGGGGTTGGAAACACCATATATTTT
CDR3 protein: CASSHAGVGNTIYF

V gene: TRBV29-1
D gene: .
J gene: TRBJ2-7
clone size: .
CDR3 DNA: TGCAGCGTTGAAGAAGGCGGGTCCTACGAGCAGTACTTC
CDR3 protein: CSVEEGGSYEQYF

V gene: TRBV10-3
D gene: .
J gene: TRBJ2-7
clone size: .
CDR3 DNA: TGTGCCATCAGTGATCCGGGACTTACCTACGAGCAGTACTTC
CDR3 protein: CAISDPGLTYEQYF

V gene: TRBV20-1
D gene: .
J gene: TRBJ2-3
clone size: few
CDR3 DNA: TGCAGTGCTAGTACGGGCGGACCCCCATATAGCACAGATACGCAGTATTTT
CDR3 protein: CSASTGGPPYSTDTQYF